This entry is about one TCR beta chain. This entry is derived from a study of cytomegalovirus exposure and HLA in healthy donors. CDR1 and CDR2 (germline): LNHDA, SQIVND (reference sequence). Trimming took 1 base from V and 4 from J; bases not matched to a gene: 2. The CDR3 has 15 amino acids. The PCR made use of 60 Vbeta and 13 Jbeta primers. Generated by immunoSEQ multiplex PCR, the TCRdb table keeps only in-frame clones and is missing some. This sample yields approximately 280,000 clones, of which approximately 90% are seen a single time; about 4% belongs to the top ten. The sequence was collected from a man aged 40-49 years in good health and CMV-seropositive. Sequenced input: PBMCs. V gene TRBV19 combines with J gene TRBJ1-5, with TRBD1 matching 9 bases. CDR3 sequence: CASSIGDRGNQPQHF. DNA of the CDR3: TGTGCCAGTAGTATAGGAGACAGGGGGAATCAGCCCCAGCATTTT.